The rows below give T cell receptor beta chains drawn from one sample of a study of technical replicates of blood from a few donors. Here immunoSEQ multiplex PCR was the method, and the copy in TCRdb shows in-frame clones only, minus some. In the table there are around 85,000 clones, around 94% of which are singletons. Specimen: T cells isolated from PBMCs. All receptors derive from a human donor in good health. Both conserved end residues are part of each CDR3. A D gene is named only where the DNA matches it firmly. A clone size is listed for some rows: how often the clone was seen (once, few, many), or a class if it is expanded.

cdr3_aa cdr3_nt clone_size d_call v_call cdr3_length j_call
CASSLGLAGGSNEQFF TGTGCTAGCAGCTTAGGGCTAGCGGGGGGGTCGAATGAGCAGTTCTTC once TRBD2 TRBV7-7 16 TRBJ2-1
CASSPPMGHEAAYEQYF TGTGCCAGCTCACCTCCTATGGGACACGAGGCCGCCTACGAGCAGTACTTC . . TRBV18 17 TRBJ2-7
CASSRQGDDYEQYF TGTGCCAGCAGCCGACAGGGCGACGACTACGAGCAGTACTTC . TRBD1 TRBV9 14 TRBJ2-7
CASSSTGWRGETQYF TGTGCCAGCAGCTCGACAGGGTGGAGGGGAGAGACCCAGTACTTC . . TRBV13 15 TRBJ2-5
CASNSAGGLDTQYF TGTGCCAGCAACTCAGCGGGAGGGTTGGATACGCAGTATTTT . TRBD2 TRBV7-9 14 TRBJ2-3
CASSLGGPSGSQETQYF TGTGCCAGCAGCTTAGGGGGTCCTAGCGGGAGCCAGGAGACCCAGTACTTC . TRBD2 TRBV11-3 17 TRBJ2-5
CASSLTLAGGNTDTQYF TGTGCCAGCAGCTTAACCCTAGCGGGGGGGAACACAGATACGCAGTATTTT . TRBD2 TRBV7-9 17 TRBJ2-3
CASSPRLVDTQYF TGTGCCAGCAGCCCCCGCTTAGTAGATACGCAGTATTTT . . TRBV11-3 13 TRBJ2-3
CAKSSTGSEQYF TGTGCCAAGAGTTCCACCGGGTCCGAGCAGTACTTC . . TRBV2 12 TRBJ2-7
CASSPTPSGQGAARTEAFF TGTGCCAGCTCACCCACCCCTTCCGGACAGGGGGCTGCGAGAACTGAAGCTTTCTTT . TRBD1 TRBV18 19 TRBJ1-1
CASSSTAGTSGNTGELFF TGTGCCAGCAGTTCAACTGCCGGGACTAGCGGGAACACCGGGGAGCTGTTTTTT . TRBD2 TRBV28 18 TRBJ2-2
CASSTTGNGNQPQHF TGTGCCAGCAGTACTACAGGGAACGGCAATCAGCCCCAGCATTTT . . TRBV6-1 15 TRBJ1-5
CASSEAQGIWYGYTF TGTGCCAGCAGTGAAGCACAGGGCATATGGTATGGCTACACCTTC . . TRBV2 15 TRBJ1-2
CASSFAAGEQYF TGTGCCAGCAGCTTTGCAGCAGGAGAGCAGTACTTC . . TRBV5-4 12 TRBJ2-7
CASSSEAVNTEAFF TGTGCCAGTAGTTCAGAGGCTGTGAACACTGAAGCTTTCTTT . . TRBV19 14 TRBJ1-1
CASGNTGGPWEQYF TGCGCCAGCGGGAACACAGGGGGTCCGTGGGAGCAGTACTTC . TRBD1 TRBV10-2 14 TRBJ2-7
CASSDQGVRQFF TGTGCCAGCAGTGACCAGGGTGTTCGGCAGTTCTTC . . TRBV28 12 TRBJ2-1
CASSYSPGMNTEAFF TGTGCCAGCAGTTACTCCCCAGGTATGAACACTGAAGCTTTCTTT . . TRBV6-6 15 TRBJ1-1
CSAERASADTQYF TGCAGCGCCGAGCGGGCCTCGGCAGATACGCAGTATTTT . . TRBV29-1 13 TRBJ2-3
CASSQNWAVNQPQHF TGCGCCAGCAGCCAAAACTGGGCAGTTAATCAGCCCCAGCATTTT . . TRBV4-1 15 TRBJ1-5
CSAKVGGIQYF TGCAGCGCGAAGGTGGGGGGCATTCAGTACTTC once . TRBV29-1 11 TRBJ2-4
CSVQGHGELFF TGCAGCGTTCAGGGGCACGGGGAGCTGTTTTTT . . TRBV29-1 11 TRBJ2-2
CAWSADRGWGMNTEAFF TGTGCCTGGAGTGCTGACAGGGGCTGGGGGATGAACACTGAAGCTTTCTTT . TRBD1 TRBV30 17 TRBJ1-1
CASSLSHRANSPLHF TGTGCCAGCAGCTTATCTCACAGGGCTAATTCACCCCTCCACTTT . . TRBV5-4 15 TRBJ1-6
CASSLGGTVTGELFF TGTGCCAGCAGTTTGGGGGGTACGGTAACCGGGGAGCTGTTTTTT once . TRBV28 15 TRBJ2-2
CASSLTRAAVGELFF TGTGCCAGCAGCTTAACGAGGGCAGCTGTCGGGGAGCTGTTTTTT . . TRBV5-4 15 TRBJ2-2
CATSRDVVENTIYF TGTGCCACCAGCAGAGATGTAGTAGAAAACACCATATATTTT . . TRBV15 14 TRBJ1-3
CASSWRGQEDLGNTIYF TGCGCCAGCAGCTGGCGTGGACAGGAGGATTTGGGAAACACCATATATTTT . TRBD1 TRBV5-1 17 TRBJ1-3
CASSLRTGNMNTEAFF TGTGCCAGCAGCCTTAGGACAGGGAACATGAACACTGAAGCTTTCTTT . TRBD1 TRBV14 16 TRBJ1-1
CASSMLPGLTYGYTF TGCGCCAGCAGCATGTTACCGGGACTGACCTATGGCTACACCTTC . . TRBV5-1 15 TRBJ1-2